The clone carrying this T cell receptor beta chain occurred a few times. Each patient went into thyroid surgery without having received any treatment. Germline values: CDR1 MNHEY, CDR2 SVGEGT. Trimming removed 6 bases at V and 9 bases at J, with 18 bases between. The CDR3 contains 14 residues. MiXCR re-clonotyped the PCR reads for TCRdb. The repertoire holds some 27,000 clones, with 3.7% as singletons. The entry originates in a study of metastatic and nonmetastatic thyroid tumors. The rearrangement joins TRBV6-2 or TRBV6-3 to TRBJ2-1; no reliable D call. The clonotype was recovered from a male donor with papillary thyroid cancer or a benign thyroid nodule (not recorded which). Some clones in this sample may be carry-over from other donors' samples. Specimen: blood. The CDR3 loop reads CASRFIGPYGEQFF. CDR3 sequence (DNA): TGTGCCAGCAGATTTATAGGGCCTTATGGTGAGCAGTTCTTC.